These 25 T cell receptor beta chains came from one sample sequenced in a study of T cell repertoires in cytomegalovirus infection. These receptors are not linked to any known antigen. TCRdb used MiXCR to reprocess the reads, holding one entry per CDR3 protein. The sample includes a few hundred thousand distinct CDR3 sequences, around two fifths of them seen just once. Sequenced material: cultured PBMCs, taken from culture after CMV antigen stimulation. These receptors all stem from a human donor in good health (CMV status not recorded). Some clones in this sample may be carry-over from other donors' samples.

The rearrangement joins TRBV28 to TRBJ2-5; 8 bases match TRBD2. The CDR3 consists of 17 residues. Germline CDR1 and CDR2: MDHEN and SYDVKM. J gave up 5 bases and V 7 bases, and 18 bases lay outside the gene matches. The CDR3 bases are TGTGCCAGCAACCAAGGGACTAGAGATGTAATACACGAGACCCAGTACTTC. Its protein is CASNQGTRDVIHETQYF. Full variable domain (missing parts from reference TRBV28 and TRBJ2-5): DVKVTQSSRYLVKRTGEKVFLECVQDMDHENMFWYRQDPGLGLRLIYFSYDVKMKEKGDIPEGYSVSREKKERFSLILESASTNQTSMYLCASNQGTRDVIHETQYFGPGTRLLVL.

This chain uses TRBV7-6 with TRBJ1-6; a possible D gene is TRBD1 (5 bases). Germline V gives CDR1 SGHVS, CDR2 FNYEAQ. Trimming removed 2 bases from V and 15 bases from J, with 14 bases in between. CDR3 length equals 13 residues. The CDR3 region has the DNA TGTGCCAGCAGCTTATTTTGGGGCAGGCACCTCCACTTT. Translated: CASSLFWGRHLHF.

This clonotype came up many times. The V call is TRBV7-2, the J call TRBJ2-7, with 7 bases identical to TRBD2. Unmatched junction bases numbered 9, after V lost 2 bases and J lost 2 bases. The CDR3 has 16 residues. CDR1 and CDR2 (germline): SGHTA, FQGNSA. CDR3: CASSLMGTGGTYEQYF. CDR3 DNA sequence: TGTGCCAGCAGCTTAATGGGAACGGGGGGTACCTACGAGCAGTACTTC.

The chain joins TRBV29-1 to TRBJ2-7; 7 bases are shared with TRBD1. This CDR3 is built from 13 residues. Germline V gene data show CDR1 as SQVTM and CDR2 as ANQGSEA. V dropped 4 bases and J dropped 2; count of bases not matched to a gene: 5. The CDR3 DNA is TGCAGCGTTGCCGACAGGGCGCCCTACGAGCAGTACTTC. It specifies CSVADRAPYEQYF.

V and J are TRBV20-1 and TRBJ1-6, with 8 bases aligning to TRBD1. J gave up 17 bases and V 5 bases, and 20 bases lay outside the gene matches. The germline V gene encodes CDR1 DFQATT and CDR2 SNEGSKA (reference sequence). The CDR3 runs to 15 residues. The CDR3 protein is CSASRTGTGRKGFHF. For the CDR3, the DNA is TGCAGTGCTTCCCGGACCGGGACAGGACGAAAGGGATTCCACTTT.

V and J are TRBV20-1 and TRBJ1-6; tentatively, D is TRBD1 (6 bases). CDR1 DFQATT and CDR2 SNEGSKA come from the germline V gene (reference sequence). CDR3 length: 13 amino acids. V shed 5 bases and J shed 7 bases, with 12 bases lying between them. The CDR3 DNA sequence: TGCAGTGCTGAGGGGGGGGGGAATTCACCCCTCCACTTT. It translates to CSAEGGGNSPLHF.

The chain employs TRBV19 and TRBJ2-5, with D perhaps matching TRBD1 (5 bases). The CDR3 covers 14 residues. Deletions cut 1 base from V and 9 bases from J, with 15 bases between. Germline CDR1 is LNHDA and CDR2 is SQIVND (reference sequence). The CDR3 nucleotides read TGTGCCAGTAGTATAGTCACAGGCCCCGGTGCCCAGTACTTC. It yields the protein CASSIVTGPGAQYF.

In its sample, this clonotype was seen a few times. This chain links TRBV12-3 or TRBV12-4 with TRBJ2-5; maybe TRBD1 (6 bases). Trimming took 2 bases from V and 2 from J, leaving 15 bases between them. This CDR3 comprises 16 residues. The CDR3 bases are TGTGCCAGCAGTTTATACACGGGACACTATCAAGAGACCCAGTACTTC. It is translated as CASSLYTGHYQETQYF.

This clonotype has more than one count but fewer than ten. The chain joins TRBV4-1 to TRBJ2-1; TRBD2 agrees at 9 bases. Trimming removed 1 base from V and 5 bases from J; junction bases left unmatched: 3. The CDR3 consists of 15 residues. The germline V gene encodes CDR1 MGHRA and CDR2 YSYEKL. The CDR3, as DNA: TGCGCCAGCAGCCAAGTGGCGGGGGGGAACAATGAGCAGTTCTTC. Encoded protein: CASSQVAGGNNEQFF.

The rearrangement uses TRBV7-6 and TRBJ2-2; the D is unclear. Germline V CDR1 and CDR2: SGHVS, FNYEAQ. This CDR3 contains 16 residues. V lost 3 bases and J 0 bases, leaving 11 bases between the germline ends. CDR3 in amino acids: CASSLMAGSNTGELFF. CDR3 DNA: TGTGCCAGCAGCTTGATGGCAGGATCGAACACCGGGGAGCTGTTTTTT. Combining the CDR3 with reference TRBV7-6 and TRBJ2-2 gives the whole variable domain GAGVSQSPRYKVTKRGQDVALRCDPISGHVSLYWYRQALGQGPEFLTYFNYEAQQDKSGLPNDRFSAERPEGSISTLTIQRTEQRDSAMYRCASSLMAGSNTGELFFGEGSRLTVL.

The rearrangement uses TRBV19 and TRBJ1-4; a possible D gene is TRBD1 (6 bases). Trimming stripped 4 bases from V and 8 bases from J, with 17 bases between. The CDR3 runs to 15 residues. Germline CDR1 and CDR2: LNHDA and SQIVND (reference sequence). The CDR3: CASSNQRGRGEKLFF. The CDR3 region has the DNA TGTGCCAGTAGTAATCAGCGCGGCAGGGGAGAAAAACTGTTTTTT. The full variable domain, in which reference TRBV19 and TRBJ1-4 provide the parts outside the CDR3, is DGGITQSPKYLFRKEGQNVTLSCEQNLNHDAMYWYRQDPGQGLRLIYYSQIVNDFQKGDIAEGYSVSREKKESFPLTVTSAQKNPTAFYLCASSNQRGRGEKLFFGSGTQLSVL.

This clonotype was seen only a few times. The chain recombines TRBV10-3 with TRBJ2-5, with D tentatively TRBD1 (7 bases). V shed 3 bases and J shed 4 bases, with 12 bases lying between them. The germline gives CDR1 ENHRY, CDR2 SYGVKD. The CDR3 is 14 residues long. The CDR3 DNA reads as TGTGCCATCAGTGAAAGGAGGGGGCGAGAGACCCAGTACTTC. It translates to CAISERRGRETQYF.

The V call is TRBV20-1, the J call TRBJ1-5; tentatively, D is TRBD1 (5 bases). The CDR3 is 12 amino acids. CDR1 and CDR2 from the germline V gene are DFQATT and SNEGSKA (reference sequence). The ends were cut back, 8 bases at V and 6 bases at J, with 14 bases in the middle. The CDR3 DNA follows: TGCAGTTCCGGGGGGGGTGGTCAGCCCCAGCATTTT. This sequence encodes CSSGGGGQPQHF.

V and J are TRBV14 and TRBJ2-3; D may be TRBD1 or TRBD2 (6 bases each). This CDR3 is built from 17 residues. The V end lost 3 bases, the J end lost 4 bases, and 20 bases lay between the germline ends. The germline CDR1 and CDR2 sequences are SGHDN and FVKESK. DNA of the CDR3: TGTGCCAGCAGCCATCATCAGACAGGCCGACTAGCAGATACGCAGTATTTT. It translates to CASSHHQTGRLADTQYF.

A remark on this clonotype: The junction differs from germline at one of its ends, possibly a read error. CDR3 protein: CASSFRPPGDF. The CDR3 DNA reads TGTGCCAGCAGTTTCCGGCCCCCAGGGGATTTC. V is TRBV28 and J is TRBJ1-2, with D tentatively TRBD1 (6 bases). Germline CDR1 reads MDHEN; CDR2 reads SYDVKM. CDR3 size: 11 residues.

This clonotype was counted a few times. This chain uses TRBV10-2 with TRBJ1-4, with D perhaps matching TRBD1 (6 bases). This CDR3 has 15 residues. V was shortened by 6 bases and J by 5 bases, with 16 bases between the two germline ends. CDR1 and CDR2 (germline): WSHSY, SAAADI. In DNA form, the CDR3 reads TGCGCCAGCAGCACCGGGGGGGGCCTAAATGAAAAACTGTTTTTT. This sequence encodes CASSTGGGLNEKLFF.

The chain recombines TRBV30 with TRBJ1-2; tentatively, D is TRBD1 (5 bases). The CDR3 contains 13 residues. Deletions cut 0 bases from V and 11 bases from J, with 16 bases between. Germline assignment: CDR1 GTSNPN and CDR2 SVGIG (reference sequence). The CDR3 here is CAWSVRQGLGYTF. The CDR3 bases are TGTGCCTGGAGTGTAAGGCAGGGACTGGGGTACACCTTC.

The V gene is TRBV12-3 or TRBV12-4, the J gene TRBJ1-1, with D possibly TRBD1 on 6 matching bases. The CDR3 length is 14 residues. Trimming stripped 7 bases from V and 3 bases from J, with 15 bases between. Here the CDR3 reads CASTWGHVDTEAFF. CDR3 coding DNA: TGTGCCAGCACCTGGGGGCATGTGGACACTGAAGCTTTCTTT.

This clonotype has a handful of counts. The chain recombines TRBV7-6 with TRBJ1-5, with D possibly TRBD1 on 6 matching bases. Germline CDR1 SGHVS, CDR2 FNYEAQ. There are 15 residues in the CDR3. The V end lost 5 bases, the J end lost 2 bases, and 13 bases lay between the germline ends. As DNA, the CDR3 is TGTGCCAGCAGCCCATTTGAGGGGGGCAATCAGCCCCAGCATTTT. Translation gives CASSPFEGGNQPQHF.

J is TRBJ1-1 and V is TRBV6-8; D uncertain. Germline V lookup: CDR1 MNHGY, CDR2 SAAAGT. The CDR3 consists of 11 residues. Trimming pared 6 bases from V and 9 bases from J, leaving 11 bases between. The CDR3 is CASRSVYQAFF. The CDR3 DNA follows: TGTGCCAGCAGGAGCGTATATCAAGCTTTCTTT.

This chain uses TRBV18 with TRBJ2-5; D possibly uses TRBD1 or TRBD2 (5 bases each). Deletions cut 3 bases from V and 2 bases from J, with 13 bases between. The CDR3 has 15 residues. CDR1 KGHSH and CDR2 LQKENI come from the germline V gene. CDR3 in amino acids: CASSPNRGVQETQYF. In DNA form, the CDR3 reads TGTGCCAGCTCACCTAATCGAGGGGTGCAAGAGACCCAGTACTTC.

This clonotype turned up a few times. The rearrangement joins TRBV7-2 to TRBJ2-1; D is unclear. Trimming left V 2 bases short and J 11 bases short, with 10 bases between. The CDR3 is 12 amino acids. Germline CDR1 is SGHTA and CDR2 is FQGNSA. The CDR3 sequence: CASSLLGSKQFF. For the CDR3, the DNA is TGTGCCAGCAGCTTACTGGGGTCCAAGCAGTTCTTC. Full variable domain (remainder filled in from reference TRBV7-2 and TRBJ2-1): GAGVSQSPSNKVTEKGKDVELRCDPISGHTALYWYRQSLGQGLEFLIYFQGNSAPDKSGLPSDRFSAERTGGSVSTLTIQRTQQEDSAVYLCASSLLGSKQFFGPGTRLTVL.

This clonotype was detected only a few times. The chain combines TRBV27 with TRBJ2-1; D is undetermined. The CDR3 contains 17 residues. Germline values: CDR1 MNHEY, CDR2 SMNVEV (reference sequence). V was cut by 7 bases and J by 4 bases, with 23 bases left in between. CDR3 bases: TGTGCCAGCACCCACCCGGGTAGACTCGAGTCTTACAATGAGCAGTTCTTC. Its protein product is CASTHPGRLESYNEQFF.

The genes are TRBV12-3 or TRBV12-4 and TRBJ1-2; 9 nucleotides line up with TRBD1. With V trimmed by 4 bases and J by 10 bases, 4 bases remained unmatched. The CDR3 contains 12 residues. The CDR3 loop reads CASSYRGPDYTF. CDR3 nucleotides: TGTGCCAGCAGTTACAGGGGGCCTGACTACACCTTC.

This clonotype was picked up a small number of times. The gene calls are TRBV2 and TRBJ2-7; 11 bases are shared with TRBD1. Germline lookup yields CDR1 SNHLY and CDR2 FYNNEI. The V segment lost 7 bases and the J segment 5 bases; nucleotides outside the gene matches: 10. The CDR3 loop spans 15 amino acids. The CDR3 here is CASNQPGQGVDEQYF. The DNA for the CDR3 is TGTGCCAGCAACCAACCGGGACAGGGGGTCGACGAGCAGTACTTC.